Listed below are T cell receptor beta chains from one sample, sequenced in a study of CD8+CD57+ T cells in acquired aplastic anemia. From the reads, TCRdb called clonotypes with MiXCR, one entry per CDR3 protein. The table lists 180,000 or so distinct CDR3 sequences, 40% to 50% of them singletons, with 2.5% to 3.5% in the top ten. The sample was sorted CD4+, CD8+, or CD8+CD57+ T cells (not recorded which) from PBMCs. These receptors came from a human donor in good health. Each CDR3 is given with its conserved first and last residue. The D gene is left open where the match is weak. Not all rows give a size; the values are once, few, many and, for expanded clones, a class.

j_call d_call v_call clone_size cdr3_aa cdr3_nt
TRBJ1-5 - TRBV20-1 many CSARGSLNQPQHF TGCAGTGCTAGGGGCAGCCTCAATCAGCCCCAGCATTTT
TRBJ1-1 - TRBV24-1 - CATSDSRVSTEAFF TGTGCCACCAGTGATTCCCGGGTCTCCACTGAAGCTTTCTTT
TRBJ2-3 TRBD2 TRBV5-1 - CASSSRLAGDTQYF TGCGCCAGCAGCTCTCGACTAGCAGGAGATACGCAGTATTTT
TRBJ1-2 TRBD1 TRBV24-1 many CATSDPGQAYYGYTF TGTGCCACCAGTGATCCGGGACAGGCCTACTATGGCTACACCTTC
TRBJ1-5 - TRBV6-5 many CASSYGYRNQPQHF TGTGCCAGCAGTTATGGCTACCGCAATCAGCCCCAGCATTTT
TRBJ2-7 TRBD1 TRBV5-1 once CASSWTGREQYF TGCGCCAGCAGCTGGACAGGGCGCGAGCAGTACTTC
TRBJ1-2 TRBD1 TRBV5-8 many CASSWDRENGYTF TGTGCCAGCAGCTGGGACAGGGAGAATGGCTACACCTTC
TRBJ2-1 - TRBV29-1 - CSAADTYNEQFF TGCAGCGCCGCGGACACGTACAATGAGCAGTTCTTC
TRBJ1-2 TRBD1 TRBV19 many CASSIFFRDSENGYTF TGTGCCAGTAGTATATTCTTCCGGGACAGCGAGAATGGCTACACCTTC
TRBJ2-1 - TRBV24-1 once CATSDLRTTGSNEQFF TGTGCCACCAGTGATTTGAGGACAACTGGAAGCAATGAGCAGTTCTTC
TRBJ1-2 TRBD1 TRBV18 once CASSQRDSNSYGYTF TGTGCCAGCTCACAGCGGGACAGCAACTCCTATGGCTACACCTTC
TRBJ2-1 - TRBV7-9 - CASSLVVGEQFF TGTGCCAGCAGCTTAGTAGTCGGGGAGCAGTTCTTC
TRBJ2-3 TRBD2 TRBV10-3 - CAISVQRGNTDTQYF TGTGCCATCAGTGTCCAGCGGGGGAACACAGATACGCAGTATTTT
TRBJ2-2 TRBD2 TRBV5-1 many CASSERELNTGELFF TGCGCCAGCAGCGAGCGGGAGTTGAACACCGGGGAGCTGTTTTTT
TRBJ2-3 TRBD2 TRBV19 - CASSKLAGGRGLVDTQYF TGTGCCAGTAGTAAATTAGCGGGGGGCAGGGGGCTGGTAGATACGCAGTATTTT
TRBJ1-2 - TRBV7-3 - CASSLEAGNYGYTF TGTGCCAGCAGCTTGGAAGCGGGGAACTATGGCTACACCTTC
TRBJ1-1 - TRBV20-1 few CSAREAGVYEAFF TGCAGTGCTAGGGAGGCAGGCGTGTACGAAGCTTTCTTT
TRBJ1-2 - TRBV15 - CATRGPANNYGYTF TGTGCCACCAGAGGACCAGCCAATAACTATGGCTACACCTTC
TRBJ2-3 - TRBV5-1 - CASSGGITSTDTQYF TGCGCCAGCAGCGGCGGCATAACTAGCACAGATACGCAGTATTTT
TRBJ2-1 - TRBV12-5 few CASGFRTESSYNEQFF TGTGCTAGTGGTTTCCGGACAGAAAGCTCCTACAATGAGCAGTTCTTC
TRBJ1-1 - TRBV7-2 many CASSLGGTTMNTEAFF TGTGCCAGCAGCTTAGGGGGGACAACGATGAACACTGAAGCTTTCTTT
TRBJ1-1 TRBD1 TRBV10-3 - CAIKEAGQGGHTEAFF TGTGCCATCAAAGAGGCGGGACAGGGGGGACACACTGAAGCTTTCTTT
TRBJ2-1 - TRBV30 - CAWSVEHSSYNEQFF TGTGCCTGGAGTGTGGAGCATAGCTCCTACAATGAGCAGTTCTTC
TRBJ1-1 TRBD1 TRBV10-2 once CASRITGVTTEAFF TGCGCCAGCAGGATAACAGGGGTTACCACTGAAGCTTTCTTT
TRBJ2-1 - TRBV9 many CASSVDGSRYNEQFF TGTGCCAGCAGCGTTGACGGCTCTCGGTACAATGAGCAGTTCTTC
TRBJ2-7 - TRBV2 - CASSVQVEQYF TGTGCCAGCAGTGTCCAGGTCGAGCAGTACTTC
TRBJ1-6 TRBD1 TRBV12-3/TRBV12-4 - CASSPATGFWSPLHF TGTGCCAGCAGTCCAGCGACAGGGTTTTGGTCACCCCTCCACTTT
TRBJ2-7 - TRBV7-2 many CASSLQGTGEQYF TGTGCCAGCAGCTTACAGGGCACAGGCGAGCAGTACTTC
TRBJ2-7 - TRBV6-5 many CASSSRLSSYEQYF TGTGCCAGCAGTTCCAGGTTGAGCTCCTACGAGCAGTACTTC
TRBJ2-4 - TRBV11-2 - CASSLDGGGFAKNIQYF TGTGCCAGCAGCTTAGATGGCGGTGGTTTTGCCAAAAACATTCAGTACTTC
TRBJ1-5 TRBD1 TRBV12-3/TRBV12-4 many CASSPGQGNQPQHF TGTGCCAGCAGTCCCGGACAGGGAAATCAGCCCCAGCATTTT
TRBJ2-1 TRBD2 TRBV19 - CASSTGGSGNEQLF TGTGCCAGTAGCACGGGCGGGAGCGGCAATGAGCAGCTCTTC
TRBJ2-7 - TRBV2 - CASSEKVPPAYEQYF TGTGCCAGCAGTGAGAAGGTGCCACCGGCCTACGAGCAGTACTTC
TRBJ2-4 - TRBV20-1 - CSARDLLDRSNIQYF TGCAGTGCTAGAGACCTCTTGGACCGGTCGAACATTCAGTACTTC
TRBJ2-2 - TRBV9 once CASSASSNTGELFF TGTGCCAGCAGCGCTAGCTCGAACACCGGGGAGCTGTTTTTT
TRBJ1-6 - TRBV18 many CASSPQGYNSPLHF TGTGCCAGCTCACCCCAGGGTTATAATTCACCCCTCCACTTT
TRBJ2-3 - TRBV10-3 once CAISESLETQYF TGTGCCATCAGTGAGTCGCTGGAGACGCAGTATTTT
TRBJ1-5 - TRBV6-1 many CASSPWSNQPQHF TGTGCCAGCAGCCCTTGGAGCAATCAGCCCCAGCATTTT
TRBJ1-2 - TRBV24-1 - CATSGDSLPRGYTF TGTGCCACCAGTGGAGACTCCCTACCTCGTGGCTACACCTTC
TRBJ1-1 TRBD1 TRBV6-1 - CASSKTLRQGTKSAFF TGTGCCAGCAGTAAAACCCTCAGACAGGGAACGAAGTCTGCCTTCTTT
TRBJ2-2 - TRBV15 - CATLGGQESGELFF TGTGCCACCCTCGGGGGGCAGGAGTCCGGGGAGCTGTTTTTT
TRBJ2-7 TRBD2 TRBV20-1 few CSAHPSENSGSPQYF TGCAGTGCTCACCCCTCTGAGAATAGCGGGAGTCCCCAGTACTTC
TRBJ2-3 - TRBV5-6 many CASGASGRRITDTQYF TGTGCCAGCGGCGCCTCGGGACGGCGGATCACAGATACGCAGTATTTT
TRBJ1-1 - TRBV24-1 few CATSDPGGTRGAFF TGTGCCACCAGTGATCCCGGCGGGACTAGGGGCGCTTTCTTT
TRBJ2-3 TRBD2 TRBV13 - CASSYTGTSRDTQYF TGTGCCAGCAGCTACACCGGGACTAGCCGAGATACGCAGTATTTT
TRBJ2-7 TRBD1 TRBV5-6 many CASSSPGQGAYEQYF TGTGCCAGCAGCTCACCGGGACAGGGGGCCTACGAGCAGTACTTC
TRBJ2-7 TRBD1 TRBV24-1 - CATSDPLKTGKYEQYF TGTGCCACCAGTGATCCCCTGAAGACAGGGAAGTACGAGCAGTACTTC
TRBJ1-1 - TRBV2 few CASNGQFEAFF TGTGCCAGCAACGGACAGTTTGAAGCTTTCTTT